This paragraph reports one T cell receptor (beta chain). This sample is part of a study of identical twins. MiXCR was run by TCRdb on the 5' RACE reads, yielding one entry per CDR3 protein. Of under 800,000 distinct CDR3 sequences in the sample, about 20% were seen once. V shed 4 bases and J 4 bases; nucleotides not matched to a gene: 9. Germline V gene sequence: CDR1 SEHNR, CDR2 FQNEAQ (reference sequence). The CDR3 has 16 residues. This sample also appeared in a second study, on T cells expressing NK-cell markers.

The sequenced material came from PBMCs. The source of this sequence is a woman under 30 in good health. This chain uses TRBV7-9 with TRBJ2-1; TRBD2 matches at 8 bases. Here the CDR3 DNA reads TGTGCCAGCAGCTCTGAGCGGGGGCCAACATACAATGAGCAGTTCTTC. Its translation: CASSSERGPTYNEQFF.